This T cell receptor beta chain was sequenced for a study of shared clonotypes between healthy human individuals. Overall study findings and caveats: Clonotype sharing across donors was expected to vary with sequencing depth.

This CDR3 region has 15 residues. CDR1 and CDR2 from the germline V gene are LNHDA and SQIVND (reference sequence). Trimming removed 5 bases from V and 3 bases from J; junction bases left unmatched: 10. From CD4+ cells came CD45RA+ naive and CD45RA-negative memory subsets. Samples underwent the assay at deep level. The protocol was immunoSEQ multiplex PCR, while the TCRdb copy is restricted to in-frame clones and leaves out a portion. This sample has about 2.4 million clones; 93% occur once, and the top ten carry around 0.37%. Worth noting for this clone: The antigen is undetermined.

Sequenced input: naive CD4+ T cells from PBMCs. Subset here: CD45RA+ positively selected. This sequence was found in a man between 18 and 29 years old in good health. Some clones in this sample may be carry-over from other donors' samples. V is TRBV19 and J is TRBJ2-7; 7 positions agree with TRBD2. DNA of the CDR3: TGTGCCAGTAGTCCCACCAGCGGGAAGCTCTACGAGCAGTACTTC. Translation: CASSPTSGKLYEQYF.